The clone carrying this T cell receptor (beta chain) showed up just once. Its matching antigen is unknown. An end of the junction does not agree with germline; a read error may underlie this. Carried by the TCR beta cDNA libraries were unique molecular identifiers. TCRdb re-analysed the PCR reads in MiXCR, keeping a single row per CDR3 protein. The sample contains more than 450,000 distinct CDR3 sequences, about 40% of which appear only once. This sample was included in a study of post-analysis software for immune sequencing data. Study-level results: About five TRBV segments, including TRBV5-6, TRBV5-1 and TRBV20-1, were more frequent in patients than controls.

The CDR3 is 15 amino acids. Per the germline V gene, CDR1 is SGHTA and CDR2 is FQGNSA. The source is a girl aged 10-17 years with multiple sclerosis. The chain employs TRBV7-2 and TRBJ2-7, with 8 bases fitting TRBD1. The J call may not be correct, given that the DNA end is closer to TRBJ2-5. Sequencing used blood. CDR3 region: CASSSQRDRRETQYF. Written as DNA, the CDR3 is TGTGCCAGTAGCTCCCAGAGGGACAGGAGGGAGACCCAGTACTTC.